This entry concerns a single T cell receptor beta chain. The sample belongs to a study of blood T cell repertoires in COVID-19. About the research overall: Collection of acute and convalescent COVID-19 samples took place in the United States, Italy and Spain.

Authors' methods: Using reference gene primer amplification, nucleated cell counts were estimated. Sequenced by immunoSEQ multiplex PCR; TCRdb stores in-frame clones only, minus some. The D gene and trimming were derived from the DNA, and the V and J assignments and clone size from that table. The sample consists of approximately 300,000 clones, around 85% of them appearing once. Everyone who took part was roughly 18 to 89 years old, and they came from 24 US areas. Allocation to cohorts depended on clinical history reported by the participants. Trimming at V came to 3 bases and at J to 1 base, leaving 7 bases not matched to a gene. CDR1 and CDR2 (germline): SGHTS, YDEGEE. The CDR3 extends over 16 amino acids.

Sequencing was done on a sample of PBMCs or T cells enriched from blood (not recorded which). V usage is TRBV5-8 and J usage is TRBJ2-3; 8 bases agree with TRBD1. This receptor was identified in a woman aged 30 to 39 who had been exposed to COVID-19. CDR3 coding DNA: TGTGCCAGCAGCTCTCACAGGGGGTCAGGCACAGATACGCAGTATTTT. Encoded protein: CASSSHRGSGTDTQYF.